This is a list of T cell receptor beta chains from one sample in a study of blood T cell repertoires in COVID-19. Sequenced by immunoSEQ multiplex PCR; TCRdb stores in-frame clones only, minus some. This table has fewer than 250,000 clones, 75% to 85% appearing once. Sequenced sample: peripheral blood. The receptors come from an older woman with acute or convalescent COVID-19. CDR3s include the opening cysteine and the closing phenylalanine or tryptophan. D genes are given only for firm matches. Size is stated for part of the rows, as once, few or many counts, or as a class when the clone is expanded.

v_call: TRBV25-1
clone_size: many
d_call: TRBD2
j_call: TRBJ2-5
cdr3_aa: CASSIGSGGTGETQYF
cdr3_nt: TGTGCCAGCAGTATAGGGAGCGGGGGGACCGGGGAGACCCAGTACTTC

v_call: TRBV19
clone_size: .
d_call: TRBD1
j_call: TRBJ1-5
cdr3_aa: CASSNPARQGGQGYQPQHF
cdr3_nt: TGTGCCAGTAGTAATCCGGCACGACAAGGAGGACAGGGGTATCAGCCCCAGCATTTT

v_call: TRBV25-1
clone_size: .
d_call: TRBD2
j_call: TRBJ2-5
cdr3_aa: CASSEFGLAEETQYF
cdr3_nt: TGTGCCAGCAGTGAGTTTGGACTAGCGGAAGAGACCCAGTACTTC

v_call: TRBV6-5
clone_size: .
d_call: TRBD1
j_call: TRBJ1-2
cdr3_aa: CASSYRAGGVYGYTF
cdr3_nt: TGTGCCAGCAGTTACAGGGCAGGGGGCGTCTATGGCTACACCTTC

v_call: TRBV5-4
clone_size: once
d_call: .
j_call: TRBJ2-2
cdr3_aa: CASTPRGMALSTGELFF
cdr3_nt: TGTGCCAGCACTCCGAGGGGGATGGCGTTGAGTACCGGGGAGCTGTTTTTT

v_call: TRBV2
clone_size: .
d_call: .
j_call: TRBJ1-3
cdr3_aa: CASTVAGNTIYF
cdr3_nt: TGTGCCAGCACAGTCGCTGGAAACACCATATATTTT

v_call: TRBV19
clone_size: .
d_call: TRBD1
j_call: TRBJ1-5
cdr3_aa: CASSRTGGIITPNQPQHF
cdr3_nt: TGTGCCAGTAGTCGGACAGGGGGGATTATAACCCCCAATCAGCCCCAGCATTTT

v_call: TRBV5-4
clone_size: .
d_call: .
j_call: TRBJ1-6
cdr3_aa: CASSLPGQPSPLHF
cdr3_nt: TGTGCCAGCAGCTTGCCTGGACAGCCTTCACCCCTCCACTTT

v_call: TRBV4-2
clone_size: .
d_call: TRBD1
j_call: TRBJ1-6
cdr3_aa: CASSQGTARDRDGSPLHF
cdr3_nt: TGTGCCAGCAGCCAAGGGACAGCCCGGGACAGGGATGGTTCACCCCTCCACTTT

v_call: TRBV7-2
clone_size: .
d_call: TRBD1
j_call: TRBJ2-3
cdr3_aa: CASSSEGQTTQYF
cdr3_nt: TGTGCCAGCAGCTCCGAGGGACAGACTACGCAGTATTTT

v_call: TRBV7-2
clone_size: .
d_call: .
j_call: TRBJ1-1
cdr3_aa: CASNKGENTEAFF
cdr3_nt: TGTGCCAGCAATAAAGGGGAGAACACTGAAGCTTTCTTT

v_call: TRBV7-9
clone_size: .
d_call: .
j_call: TRBJ2-7
cdr3_aa: CATSVQGPYEQYF
cdr3_nt: TGTGCCACCAGCGTACAGGGCCCCTACGAGCAGTACTTC

v_call: TRBV7-6
clone_size: .
d_call: TRBD1
j_call: TRBJ1-2
cdr3_aa: CASSPGQGADYGYTF
cdr3_nt: TGTGCCAGCAGCCCGGGACAGGGGGCGGACTATGGCTACACCTTC

v_call: TRBV5-1
clone_size: .
d_call: .
j_call: TRBJ1-6
cdr3_aa: CASSLRTASNSPLHF
cdr3_nt: TGCGCCAGCAGCCTCCGGACAGCAAGTAATTCACCCCTCCACTTT

v_call: TRBV5-1
clone_size: .
d_call: TRBD1
j_call: TRBJ2-7
cdr3_aa: CASSLGQGVYEQYF
cdr3_nt: TGCGCCAGCAGCCTAGGACAGGGGGTCTACGAGCAGTACTTC

v_call: TRBV11-2
clone_size: few
d_call: TRBD1
j_call: TRBJ2-7
cdr3_aa: CASSRDRGGPYEQYF
cdr3_nt: TGTGCCAGCAGCCGGGACAGGGGTGGCCCCTACGAGCAGTACTTC

v_call: TRBV2
clone_size: .
d_call: .
j_call: TRBJ1-2
cdr3_aa: CASMIQGSYGYTF
cdr3_nt: TGTGCCAGCATGATACAGGGTTCCTATGGCTACACCTTC

v_call: TRBV3-1/TRBV3-2
clone_size: .
d_call: TRBD1
j_call: TRBJ2-5
cdr3_aa: CASSQGVQETQYF
cdr3_nt: TGTGCCAGCAGTCAGGGGGTACAAGAGACCCAGTACTTC

v_call: TRBV5-1
clone_size: .
d_call: TRBD1
j_call: TRBJ2-1
cdr3_aa: CASSITGGSYNEQFF
cdr3_nt: TGCGCCAGCAGCATCACAGGGGGGTCCTACAATGAGCAGTTCTTC

v_call: TRBV3-1/TRBV3-2
clone_size: .
d_call: TRBD1
j_call: TRBJ1-1
cdr3_aa: CASSQDLGQGWAEAFF
cdr3_nt: TGTGCCAGCAGCCAAGACCTCGGACAGGGATGGGCTGAAGCTTTCTTT

v_call: TRBV5-4
clone_size: .
d_call: .
j_call: TRBJ2-3
cdr3_aa: CASSEETSSDTQYF
cdr3_nt: TGTGCCAGCAGCGAAGAGACTAGTTCAGATACGCAGTATTTT

v_call: TRBV5-4
clone_size: .
d_call: TRBD1
j_call: TRBJ2-7
cdr3_aa: CASSPGQDPSYEQYF
cdr3_nt: TGTGCCAGCAGCCCCGGACAGGACCCTTCCTACGAGCAGTACTTC

v_call: TRBV29-1
clone_size: .
d_call: .
j_call: TRBJ1-4
cdr3_aa: CSVQGGDEKLFF
cdr3_nt: TGCAGCGTCCAGGGAGGGGATGAAAAACTGTTTTTT

v_call: TRBV18
clone_size: .
d_call: TRBD1
j_call: TRBJ1-2
cdr3_aa: CASSPGTDTNYGYTF
cdr3_nt: TGTGCCAGCTCACCAGGGACAGATACTAACTATGGCTACACCTTC

v_call: TRBV5-6
clone_size: .
d_call: .
j_call: TRBJ1-5
cdr3_aa: CASSPRYSNQPQHF
cdr3_nt: TGTGCCAGCAGCCCGAGGTATAGCAATCAGCCCCAGCATTTT

v_call: TRBV5-1
clone_size: .
d_call: .
j_call: TRBJ1-1
cdr3_aa: CASSSQGRSEAFF
cdr3_nt: TGCGCCAGCAGCTCACAGGGAAGGAGTGAAGCTTTCTTT

v_call: TRBV6-5
clone_size: once
d_call: .
j_call: TRBJ2-7
cdr3_aa: CASSFYTSEQYF
cdr3_nt: TGTGCCAGCAGCTTTTACACCAGCGAGCAGTACTTC

v_call: TRBV9
clone_size: .
d_call: TRBD2
j_call: TRBJ2-1
cdr3_aa: CASSVYSGEGISYNEQFF
cdr3_nt: TGTGCCAGCAGCGTATATAGCGGGGAGGGTATATCCTACAATGAGCAGTTCTTC

v_call: TRBV28
clone_size: .
d_call: .
j_call: TRBJ1-5
cdr3_aa: CASSKLRGSNQPQHF
cdr3_nt: TGTGCCAGCAGTAAACTCAGGGGTAGCAATCAGCCCCAGCATTTT

v_call: TRBV4-1
clone_size: .
d_call: .
j_call: TRBJ2-6
cdr3_aa: CASSQMGTGANVLTF
cdr3_nt: TGCGCCAGCAGCCAGATGGGCACTGGGGCCAACGTCCTGACTTTC

v_call: TRBV6-2/TRBV6-3
clone_size: .
d_call: .
j_call: TRBJ1-5
cdr3_aa: CASSYHGHGSPSPQHF
cdr3_nt: TGTGCCAGCAGTTACCACGGACACGGCTCACCGTCGCCCCAGCATTTT

v_call: TRBV10-1
clone_size: .
d_call: .
j_call: TRBJ1-6
cdr3_aa: CASSADGGPTNSPLHF
cdr3_nt: TGCGCCAGCAGTGCCGACGGGGGGCCGACGAATTCACCCCTCCACTTT

v_call: TRBV10-3
clone_size: .
d_call: TRBD1
j_call: TRBJ2-3
cdr3_aa: CAISAAGGSTDTQYF
cdr3_nt: TGTGCCATCAGTGCGGCAGGGGGCAGCACAGATACGCAGTATTTT

v_call: TRBV5-1
clone_size: .
d_call: TRBD1
j_call: TRBJ1-6
cdr3_aa: CASSLRTGDSPLHF
cdr3_nt: TGCGCCAGCAGCTTGCGGACAGGGGACTCACCCCTCCACTTT

v_call: TRBV6-4
clone_size: .
d_call: TRBD2
j_call: TRBJ2-1
cdr3_aa: CASRAGTSSNEQFF
cdr3_nt: TGTGCCAGCAGAGCCGGGACTAGTTCGAATGAGCAGTTCTTC

v_call: TRBV11-2
clone_size: once
d_call: .
j_call: TRBJ1-1
cdr3_aa: CASSPRRDTEAFF
cdr3_nt: TGTGCCAGCAGCCCCAGGAGGGACACTGAAGCTTTCTTT

v_call: TRBV19
clone_size: .
d_call: TRBD1
j_call: TRBJ1-3
cdr3_aa: CASSTSGTVLNTIYF
cdr3_nt: TGTGCCAGTAGTACTTCCGGGACAGTCCTGAACACCATATATTTT

v_call: TRBV5-4
clone_size: .
d_call: TRBD1
j_call: TRBJ2-2
cdr3_aa: CASSLSGTGIGELFF
cdr3_nt: TGTGCCAGCAGCTTAAGCGGGACAGGGATAGGGGAGCTGTTTTTT

v_call: TRBV7-9
clone_size: .
d_call: TRBD1
j_call: TRBJ1-2
cdr3_aa: CASSLAMGNRGLYGYTF
cdr3_nt: TGTGCCAGCAGCTTAGCGATGGGTAACAGGGGGCTCTATGGCTACACCTTC

v_call: TRBV4-2
clone_size: .
d_call: TRBD1
j_call: TRBJ2-2
cdr3_aa: CASSQGDRDSPGELFF
cdr3_nt: TGTGCCAGCAGCCAAGGGGACAGGGATTCCCCCGGGGAGCTGTTTTTT

v_call: TRBV9
clone_size: once
d_call: .
j_call: TRBJ1-3
cdr3_aa: CASSVGQKISGNTIYF
cdr3_nt: TGTGCCAGCAGCGTAGGGCAGAAGATCTCTGGAAACACCATATATTTT

v_call: TRBV7-2
clone_size: .
d_call: TRBD1
j_call: TRBJ1-6
cdr3_aa: CASSYTRGVNSPLHF
cdr3_nt: TGTGCCAGCAGCTACACCAGGGGGGTAAATTCACCCCTCCACTTT

v_call: TRBV5-6
clone_size: .
d_call: .
j_call: TRBJ2-2
cdr3_aa: CASSTATGELFF
cdr3_nt: TGTGCCAGCAGCACCGCGACCGGGGAGCTGTTTTTT

v_call: TRBV7-7
clone_size: .
d_call: .
j_call: TRBJ1-1
cdr3_aa: CASSLDRVSRAFF
cdr3_nt: TGTGCCAGCAGCTTAGACAGGGTATCGAGGGCTTTCTTT

v_call: TRBV5-8
clone_size: few
d_call: .
j_call: TRBJ1-3
cdr3_aa: CASSLFSSGLNTIYF
cdr3_nt: TGTGCCAGCAGCTTGTTCTCTTCAGGGTTAAACACCATATATTTT

v_call: TRBV4-3
clone_size: .
d_call: .
j_call: TRBJ1-5
cdr3_aa: CASSQTLTGPSNQPQHF
cdr3_nt: TGCGCCAGCAGCCAAACCCTGACAGGCCCCAGCAATCAGCCCCAGCATTTT

v_call: TRBV7-9
clone_size: .
d_call: TRBD1
j_call: TRBJ1-2
cdr3_aa: CASSPQGTGYTF
cdr3_nt: TGTGCCAGCAGCCCACAGGGGACGGGCTACACCTTC

v_call: TRBV5-1
clone_size: few
d_call: .
j_call: TRBJ2-3
cdr3_aa: CASSSHGGDTQYF
cdr3_nt: TGCGCCAGCAGCAGCCATGGCGGAGATACGCAGTATTTT

v_call: TRBV3-1/TRBV3-2
clone_size: .
d_call: .
j_call: TRBJ2-7
cdr3_aa: CASTASGWEQYF
cdr3_nt: TGTGCCAGCACAGCCTCAGGATGGGAGCAGTACTTC

v_call: TRBV6-6
clone_size: .
d_call: TRBD2
j_call: TRBJ2-7
cdr3_aa: CASSISSGGSEQYF
cdr3_nt: TGTGCCAGCAGTATATCTAGCGGGGGAAGCGAGCAGTACTTC

v_call: TRBV9
clone_size: .
d_call: TRBD2
j_call: TRBJ2-7
cdr3_aa: CASSATSGEQYF
cdr3_nt: TGTGCCAGCAGCGCGACTAGCGGGGAGCAGTACTTC

v_call: TRBV7-9
clone_size: few
d_call: .
j_call: TRBJ1-2
cdr3_aa: CASSLTEYGYTF
cdr3_nt: TGTGCCAGCAGCCTGACAGAGTATGGCTACACCTTC

v_call: TRBV20-1
clone_size: .
d_call: .
j_call: TRBJ1-5
cdr3_aa: CSASGGGNQPQHF
cdr3_nt: TGCAGTGCCAGTGGGGGGGGCAATCAGCCCCAGCATTTT

v_call: TRBV6-5
clone_size: few
d_call: TRBD1
j_call: TRBJ1-1
cdr3_aa: CASSTRTGPNTEAFF
cdr3_nt: TGTGCCAGCAGTACCCGGACAGGGCCGAACACTGAAGCTTTCTTT